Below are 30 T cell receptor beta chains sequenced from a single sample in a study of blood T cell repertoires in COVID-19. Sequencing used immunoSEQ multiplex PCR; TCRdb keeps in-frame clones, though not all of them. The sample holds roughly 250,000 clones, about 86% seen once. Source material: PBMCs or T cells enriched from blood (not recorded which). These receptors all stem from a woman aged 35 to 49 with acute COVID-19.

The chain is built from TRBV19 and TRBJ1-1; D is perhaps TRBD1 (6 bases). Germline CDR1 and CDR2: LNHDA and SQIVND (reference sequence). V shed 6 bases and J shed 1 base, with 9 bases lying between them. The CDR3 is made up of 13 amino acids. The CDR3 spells CASSTTGNTEAFF. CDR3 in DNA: TGTGCCAGTAGCACGACAGGGAACACTGAAGCTTTCTTT. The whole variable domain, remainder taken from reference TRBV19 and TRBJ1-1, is DGGITQSPKYLFRKEGQNVTLSCEQNLNHDAMYWYRQDPGQGLRLIYYSQIVNDFQKGDIAEGYSVSREKKESFPLTVTSAQKNPTAFYLCASSTTGNTEAFFGQGTRLTVV.

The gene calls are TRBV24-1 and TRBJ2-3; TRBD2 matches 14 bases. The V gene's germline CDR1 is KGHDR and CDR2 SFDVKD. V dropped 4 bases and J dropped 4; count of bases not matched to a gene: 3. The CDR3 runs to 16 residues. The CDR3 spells CATSDGLAGGSDTQYF. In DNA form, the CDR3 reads TGTGCCACCAGTGACGGACTAGCGGGAGGTTCAGATACGCAGTATTTT.

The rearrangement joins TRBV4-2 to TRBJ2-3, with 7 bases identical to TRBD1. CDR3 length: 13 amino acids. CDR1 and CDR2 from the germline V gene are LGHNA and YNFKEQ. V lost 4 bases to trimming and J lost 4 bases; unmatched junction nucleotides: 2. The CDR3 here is CASSPDRADTQYF. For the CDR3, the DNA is TGTGCCAGCAGCCCCGACAGGGCAGATACGCAGTATTTT.

For the CDR3, the DNA is TGTGCCAGCAGTGACAGAGCGGGAGGGGGCACAGATACGCAGTATTTT. This codes for CASSDRAGGGTDTQYF. The chain couples TRBV6-4 to TRBJ2-3; the match to TRBD2 covers 10 bases. V was clipped by 2 bases and J by 1 base; unmatched bases: 3. The CDR3 runs to 16 residues. Germline V lookup: CDR1 MRHNA, CDR2 SNTAGT.

CDR3 coding DNA: TGTGCCAGCAGTTATACGACAGGGGTCTCTGGAAACACCATATATTTT. As protein: CASSYTTGVSGNTIYF. The genes are TRBV6-6 and TRBJ1-3; TRBD1 matches 8 bases. V gave up 3 bases and J gave up 0 bases; unmatched junction bases: 4. Germline assignment: CDR1 MNHNY and CDR2 SVGAGI (reference sequence). This CDR3 region has 16 residues.

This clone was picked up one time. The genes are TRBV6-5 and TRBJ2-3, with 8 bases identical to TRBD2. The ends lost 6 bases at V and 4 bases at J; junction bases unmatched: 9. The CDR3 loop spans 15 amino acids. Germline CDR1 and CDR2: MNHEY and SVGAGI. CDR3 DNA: TGTGCCAGCAGCCGCCAGCGGGAGTTGTCAGATACGCAGTATTTT. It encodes CASSRQRELSDTQYF.

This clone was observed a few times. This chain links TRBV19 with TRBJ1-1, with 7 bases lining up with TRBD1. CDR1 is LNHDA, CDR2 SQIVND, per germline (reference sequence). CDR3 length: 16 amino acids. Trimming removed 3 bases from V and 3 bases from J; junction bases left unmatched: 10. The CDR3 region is CASSIWAGGFDTEAFF. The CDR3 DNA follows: TGTGCCAGTAGTATTTGGGCAGGGGGGTTCGACACTGAAGCTTTCTTT. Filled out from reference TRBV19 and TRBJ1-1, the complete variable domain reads DGGITQSPKYLFRKEGQNVTLSCEQNLNHDAMYWYRQDPGQGLRLIYYSQIVNDFQKGDIAEGYSVSREKKESFPLTVTSAQKNPTAFYLCASSIWAGGFDTEAFFGQGTRLTVV.

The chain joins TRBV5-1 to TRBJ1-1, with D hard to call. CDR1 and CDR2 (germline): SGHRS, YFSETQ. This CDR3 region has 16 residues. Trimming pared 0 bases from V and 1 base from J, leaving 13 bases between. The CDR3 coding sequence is TGCGCCAGCAGCTTGGACGGGCGGGTCACGAACACTGAAGCTTTCTTT. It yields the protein CASSLDGRVTNTEAFF.

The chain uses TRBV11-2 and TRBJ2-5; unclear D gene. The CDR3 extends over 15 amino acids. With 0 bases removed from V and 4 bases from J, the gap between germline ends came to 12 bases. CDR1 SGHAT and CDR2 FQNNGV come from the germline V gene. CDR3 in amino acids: CASSLDVAPGETQYF. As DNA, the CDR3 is TGTGCCAGCAGCTTAGACGTGGCCCCGGGAGAGACCCAGTACTTC.

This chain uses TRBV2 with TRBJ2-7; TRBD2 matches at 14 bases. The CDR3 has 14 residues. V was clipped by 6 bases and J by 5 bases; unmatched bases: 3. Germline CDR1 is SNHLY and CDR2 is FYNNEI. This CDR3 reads CASSEGLAGDEQYF. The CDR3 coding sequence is TGTGCCAGCAGCGAGGGACTAGCGGGAGACGAGCAGTACTTC.

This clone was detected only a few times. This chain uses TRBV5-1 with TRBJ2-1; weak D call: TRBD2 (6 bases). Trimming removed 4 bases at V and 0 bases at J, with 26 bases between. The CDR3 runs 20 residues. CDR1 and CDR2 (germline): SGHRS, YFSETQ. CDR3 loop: CASSPPGTDRPSSSYNEQFF. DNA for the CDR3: TGCGCCAGCAGCCCCCCGGGGACTGATCGTCCTTCGAGCTCCTACAATGAGCAGTTCTTC.

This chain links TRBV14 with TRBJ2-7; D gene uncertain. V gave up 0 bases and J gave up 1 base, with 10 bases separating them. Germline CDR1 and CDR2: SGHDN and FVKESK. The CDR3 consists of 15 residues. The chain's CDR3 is CASSQDIWLSYEQYF. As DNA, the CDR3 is TGTGCCAGCAGCCAAGACATTTGGCTTTCCTACGAGCAGTACTTC.

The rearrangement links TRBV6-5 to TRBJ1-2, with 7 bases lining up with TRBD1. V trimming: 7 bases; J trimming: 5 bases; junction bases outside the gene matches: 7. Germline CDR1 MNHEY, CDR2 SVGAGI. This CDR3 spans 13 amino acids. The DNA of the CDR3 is TGTGCCAGCACTAGACAGGGACGGTATGGCTACACCTTC. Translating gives CASTRQGRYGYTF.

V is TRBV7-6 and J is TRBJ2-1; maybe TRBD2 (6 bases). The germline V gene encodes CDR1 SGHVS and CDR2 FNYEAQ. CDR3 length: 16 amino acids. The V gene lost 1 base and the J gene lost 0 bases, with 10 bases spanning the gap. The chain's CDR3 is CASSLGAGPSYNEQFF. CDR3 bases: TGTGCCAGCAGCTTAGGGGCGGGACCCTCCTACAATGAGCAGTTCTTC. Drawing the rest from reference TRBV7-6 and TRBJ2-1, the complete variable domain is GAGVSQSPRYKVTKRGQDVALRCDPISGHVSLYWYRQALGQGPEFLTYFNYEAQQDKSGLPNDRFSAERPEGSISTLTIQRTEQRDSAMYRCASSLGAGPSYNEQFFGPGTRLTVL.

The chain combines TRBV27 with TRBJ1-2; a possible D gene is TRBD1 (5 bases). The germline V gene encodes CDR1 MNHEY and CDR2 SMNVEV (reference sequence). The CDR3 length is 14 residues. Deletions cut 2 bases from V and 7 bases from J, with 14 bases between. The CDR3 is CASSLKGQSAGYTF. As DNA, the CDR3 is TGTGCCAGCAGTTTAAAGGGGCAGTCGGCTGGCTACACCTTC.

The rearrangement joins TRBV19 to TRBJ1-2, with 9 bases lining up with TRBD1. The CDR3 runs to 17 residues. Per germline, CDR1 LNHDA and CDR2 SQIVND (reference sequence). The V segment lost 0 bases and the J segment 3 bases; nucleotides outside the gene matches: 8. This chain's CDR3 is CASSIDPTGGDYYGYTF. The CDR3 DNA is TGTGCCAGTAGTATAGACCCGACAGGGGGGGACTACTATGGCTACACCTTC.

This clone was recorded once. CDR3 amino acids: CATNTPPGNTIYF. The CDR3 DNA reads TGTGCCACGAATACTCCTCCTGGAAACACCATATATTTT. This chain connects TRBV15 to TRBJ1-3; no reliable D call. The CDR3 has 13 amino acids. The germline V and J ends were trimmed by 9 bases and 2 bases, with 11 bases remaining between them. CDR1 is LNHNV and CDR2 is YYDKDF in the germline V gene (reference sequence).

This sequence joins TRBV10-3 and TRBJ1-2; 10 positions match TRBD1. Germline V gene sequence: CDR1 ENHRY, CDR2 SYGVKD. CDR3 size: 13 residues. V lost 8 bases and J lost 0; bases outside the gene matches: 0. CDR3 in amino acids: CAIGQGANYGYTF. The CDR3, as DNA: TGTGCCATCGGACAGGGGGCTAACTATGGCTACACCTTC.

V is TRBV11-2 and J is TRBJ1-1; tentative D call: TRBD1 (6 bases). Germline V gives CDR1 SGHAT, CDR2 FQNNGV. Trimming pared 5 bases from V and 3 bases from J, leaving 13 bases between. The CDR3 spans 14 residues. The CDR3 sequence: CASSHRGGDTEAFF. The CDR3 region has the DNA TGTGCCAGCAGCCATAGGGGGGGGGACACTGAAGCTTTCTTT.

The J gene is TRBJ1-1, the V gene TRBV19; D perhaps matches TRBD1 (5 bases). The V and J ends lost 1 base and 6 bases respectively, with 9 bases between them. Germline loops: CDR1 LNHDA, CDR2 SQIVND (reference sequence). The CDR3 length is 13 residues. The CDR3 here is CASSIVVGAEAFF. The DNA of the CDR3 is TGTGCCAGTAGTATAGTTGTAGGGGCTGAAGCTTTCTTT. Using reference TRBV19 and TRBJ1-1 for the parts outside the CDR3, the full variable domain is DGGITQSPKYLFRKEGQNVTLSCEQNLNHDAMYWYRQDPGQGLRLIYYSQIVNDFQKGDIAEGYSVSREKKESFPLTVTSAQKNPTAFYLCASSIVVGAEAFFGQGTRLTVV.

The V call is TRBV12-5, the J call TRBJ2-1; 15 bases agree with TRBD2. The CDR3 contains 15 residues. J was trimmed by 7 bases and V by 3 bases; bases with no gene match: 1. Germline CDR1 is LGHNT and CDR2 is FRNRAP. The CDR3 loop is CASGLGTSGRNEQFF. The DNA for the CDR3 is TGTGCTAGTGGTTTAGGGACTAGCGGGAGGAATGAGCAGTTCTTC.

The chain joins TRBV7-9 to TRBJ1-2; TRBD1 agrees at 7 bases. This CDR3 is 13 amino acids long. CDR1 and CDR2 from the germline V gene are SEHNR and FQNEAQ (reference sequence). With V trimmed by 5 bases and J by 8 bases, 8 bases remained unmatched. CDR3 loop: CASSTQGGGGYTF. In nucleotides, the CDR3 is TGTGCCAGCAGCACCCAGGGGGGCGGCGGCTACACCTTC.

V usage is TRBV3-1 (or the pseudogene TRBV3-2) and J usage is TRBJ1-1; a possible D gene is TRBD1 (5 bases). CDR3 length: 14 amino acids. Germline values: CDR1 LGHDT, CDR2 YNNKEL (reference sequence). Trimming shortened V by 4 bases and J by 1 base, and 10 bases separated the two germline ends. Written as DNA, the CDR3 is TGTGCCAGCAGCCCGAGGGGAGGGAACACTGAAGCTTTCTTT. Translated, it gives CASSPRGGNTEAFF.

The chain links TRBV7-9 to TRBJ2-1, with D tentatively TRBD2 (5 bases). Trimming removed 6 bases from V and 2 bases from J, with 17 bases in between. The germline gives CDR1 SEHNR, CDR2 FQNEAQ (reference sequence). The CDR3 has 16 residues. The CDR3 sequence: CASSLYSEGPYNEQFF. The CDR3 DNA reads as TGTGCCAGCAGTCTCTATTCAGAGGGCCCCTACAATGAGCAGTTCTTC.

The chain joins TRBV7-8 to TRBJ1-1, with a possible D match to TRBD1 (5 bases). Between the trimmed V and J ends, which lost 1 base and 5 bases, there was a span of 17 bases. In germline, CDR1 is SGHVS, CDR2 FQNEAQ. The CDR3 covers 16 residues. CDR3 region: CASSLGASGAITEAFF. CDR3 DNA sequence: TGTGCCAGCAGCTTAGGTGCGTCTGGGGCTATAACTGAAGCTTTCTTT. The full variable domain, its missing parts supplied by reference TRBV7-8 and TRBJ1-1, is GAGVSQSPRYKVAKRGQDVALRCDPISGHVSLFWYQQALGQGPEFLTYFQNEAQLDKSGLPSDRFFAERPEGSVSTLKIQRTQQEDSAVYLCASSLGASGAITEAFFGQGTRLTVV.

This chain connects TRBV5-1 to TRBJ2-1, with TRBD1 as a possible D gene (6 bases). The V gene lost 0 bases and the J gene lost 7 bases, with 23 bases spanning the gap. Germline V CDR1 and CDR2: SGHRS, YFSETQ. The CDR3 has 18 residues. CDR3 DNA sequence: TGCGCCAGCAGCTTGGCAGGTTCAGGACAGTGGGCTCTGAATGAGCAGTTCTTC. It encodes CASSLAGSGQWALNEQFF.

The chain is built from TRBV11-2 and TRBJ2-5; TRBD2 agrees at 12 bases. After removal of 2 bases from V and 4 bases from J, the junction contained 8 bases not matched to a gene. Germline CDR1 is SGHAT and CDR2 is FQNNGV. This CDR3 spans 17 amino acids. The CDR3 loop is CASSLSASGRAVETQYF. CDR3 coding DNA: TGTGCCAGCAGCTTATCGGCTAGCGGGAGGGCCGTAGAGACCCAGTACTTC.

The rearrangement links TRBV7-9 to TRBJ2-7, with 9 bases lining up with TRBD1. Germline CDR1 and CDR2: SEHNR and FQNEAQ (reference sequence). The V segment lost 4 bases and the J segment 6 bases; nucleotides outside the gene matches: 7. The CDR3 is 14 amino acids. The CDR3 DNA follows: TGTGCCAGCAGCTACCAGGGGGACAGGGTCGAGCAGTACTTC. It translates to CASSYQGDRVEQYF. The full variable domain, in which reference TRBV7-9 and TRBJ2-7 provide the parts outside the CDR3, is DTGVSQNPRHKITKRGQNVTFRCDPISEHNRLYWYRQTLGQGPEFLTYFQNEAQLEKSRLLSDRFSAERPKGSFSTLEIQRTEQGDSAMYLCASSYQGDRVEQYFGPGTRLTVT.

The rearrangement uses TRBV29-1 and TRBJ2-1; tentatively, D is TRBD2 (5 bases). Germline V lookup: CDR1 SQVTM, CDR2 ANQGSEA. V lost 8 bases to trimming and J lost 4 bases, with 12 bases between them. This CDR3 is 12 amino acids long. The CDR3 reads CSFSLGYNEQFF. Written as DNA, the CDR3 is TGCAGCTTCTCACTAGGGTACAATGAGCAGTTCTTC.

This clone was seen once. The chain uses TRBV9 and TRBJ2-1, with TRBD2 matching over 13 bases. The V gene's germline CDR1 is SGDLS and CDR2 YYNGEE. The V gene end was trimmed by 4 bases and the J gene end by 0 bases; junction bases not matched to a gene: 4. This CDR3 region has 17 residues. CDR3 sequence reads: CASSPRTSGSSYNEQFF. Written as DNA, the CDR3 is TGTGCCAGCAGCCCACGGACTAGCGGGAGCTCCTACAATGAGCAGTTCTTC.